Below are 24 T cell receptor beta chains sequenced from a single sample in a study of blood T cell repertoires in COVID-19 (dated by TCRdb to 2018 to 2020). Libraries were made using the immunoSEQ multiplex PCR assay. TCRdb took over this immuneACCESS table, retaining in-frame rearrangements with V and J assigned. Such tables are incomplete; in checked studies, under half of the missing clones stem from an unresolved V gene, and the remainder is unexplained. In this sample the table shows more than 80,000 clones, 87% of which occur a single time. The ten largest clones add up to approximately 16% of the sample. The specimen sequenced was peripheral blood. These receptors were obtained from a woman aged 55-70 years with COVID-19, enrolled during active disease.

The rearrangement uses TRBV30 and TRBJ1-3, with D possibly TRBD1 on 5 matching bases. Deletions cut 5 bases from V and 3 bases from J, with 11 bases between. The CDR3 spans 13 residues. Germline lookup yields CDR1 GTSNPN and CDR2 SVGIG (reference sequence). CDR3 nucleotides: TGTGCCTGGTCGGACAATTATGGAAACACCATATATTTT. Amino acids: CAWSDNYGNTIYF.

The chain uses TRBV27 and TRBJ1-1; 7 positions match TRBD1. Losses at the gene ends were 5 bases for V and 8 bases for J; bases not matched to a gene: 8. The CDR3 has 13 amino acids. The germline V gene has CDR1 MNHEY and CDR2 SMNVEV (reference sequence). The CDR3 bases are TGTGCCAGCAGTCCCCGGATGACAGGGGAAGCTTTCTTT. Translated: CASSPRMTGEAFF.

The chain joins TRBV30 to TRBJ1-1; no clear D. The germline V gene encodes CDR1 GTSNPN and CDR2 SVGIG (reference sequence). The CDR3 is 11 amino acids. Trimming left V 3 bases short and J 7 bases short, with 9 bases between. The CDR3 DNA reads TGTGCCTGGAGGGGGAGTAATGAAGCTTTCTTT. Protein sequence: CAWRGSNEAFF.

The chain joins TRBV4-1 to TRBJ2-7; 13 bases map to TRBD2. V shed 3 bases and J 3 bases; nucleotides not matched to a gene: 2. The CDR3 is 15 amino acids. CDR1 is MGHRA, CDR2 YSYEKL, per germline. CDR3 in amino acids: CASSQTSGGHYEQYF. CDR3 coding DNA: TGCGCCAGCAGCCAGACTAGCGGGGGGCACTACGAGCAGTACTTC.

This clone has a single count. The J gene is TRBJ1-5, the V gene TRBV27, with D possibly matching TRBD1 (6 bases). Trimming took off 0 bases at V and 5 bases at J, with 14 bases between the two ends. Germline V gives CDR1 MNHEY, CDR2 SMNVEV (reference sequence). CDR3 length: 16 residues. The CDR3 coding sequence is TGTGCCAGCAGTTTATCGGACAGACGGAGTGATCAGCCCCAGCATTTT. It is translated as CASSLSDRRSDQPQHF.

The chain uses TRBV4-2 and TRBJ1-1; 7 bases match TRBD1. J lost 0 bases, V lost 0 bases, and 4 bases had no gene match. Germline-derived CDR1 and CDR2 are LGHNA and YNFKEQ. This CDR3 comprises 16 residues. The CDR3 sequence is CASSQEGQVLNTEAFF. In DNA, the CDR3 is TGTGCCAGCAGCCAAGAAGGACAGGTCCTGAACACTGAAGCTTTCTTT.

The rearrangement links TRBV9 to TRBJ2-7, with 8 bases aligning to TRBD2. The V segment lost 0 bases and the J segment 4 bases; nucleotides outside the gene matches: 6. Germline-derived CDR1 and CDR2 are SGDLS and YYNGEE. CDR3 length: 15 amino acids. CDR3 coding DNA: TGTGCCAGCAGCGTAGGGGCGACTAGCGATTACGAGCAGTACTTC. Protein product: CASSVGATSDYEQYF. The whole variable domain, remainder taken from reference TRBV9 and TRBJ2-7, is DSGVTQTPKHLITATGQRVTLRCSPRSGDLSVYWYQQSLDQGLQFLIQYYNGEERAKGNILERFSAQQFPDLHSELNLSSLELGDSALYFCASSVGATSDYEQYFGPGTRLTVT.

This sequence joins TRBV3-1 (or the pseudogene TRBV3-2) and TRBJ1-1; D is ambiguous. This CDR3 has 14 residues. V was clipped by 3 bases and J by 2 bases, with 10 bases between them. CDR1 and CDR2 (germline): LGHDT, YNNKEL (reference sequence). The CDR3 is CASSQNGGNTEAFF. The CDR3 DNA reads as TGTGCCAGCAGCCAGAACGGAGGAAACACTGAAGCTTTCTTT.

The V call is TRBV9, the J call TRBJ1-1, with 10 bases fitting TRBD1. In germline, CDR1 is SGDLS, CDR2 YYNGEE. The CDR3 spans 17 residues. Losses at the gene ends were 0 bases for V and 4 bases for J; bases not matched to a gene: 9. CDR3: CASSVAGQGVQGTEAFF. Here the CDR3 DNA reads TGTGCCAGCAGCGTAGCAGGACAGGGGGTGCAAGGCACTGAAGCTTTCTTT.

This clone showed up just once. The V gene is TRBV7-9, the J gene TRBJ1-1, with a possible D match to TRBD1 (5 bases). V lost 1 base to trimming and J lost 1 base, with 7 bases between them. In germline, CDR1 is SEHNR, CDR2 FQNEAQ (reference sequence). The CDR3 contains 14 residues. The CDR3: CASSLGGGNTEAFF. The CDR3 DNA sequence: TGTGCCAGCAGCTTAGGGGGCGGGAACACTGAAGCTTTCTTT.

This rearrangement joins TRBV7-9 to TRBJ2-1, with 7 bases lining up with TRBD2. This CDR3 contains 16 residues. V lost 8 bases, J lost 0 bases, and 10 bases stayed unmatched. CDR1 is SEHNR, CDR2 FQNEAQ, per germline (reference sequence). The CDR3 sequence is CASQRGAPSSYNEQFF. Written as DNA, the CDR3 is TGTGCCAGCCAGCGGGGCGCCCCTAGCTCCTACAATGAGCAGTTCTTC.

The chain carries TRBV10-3 and TRBJ2-7; D perhaps matches TRBD1 (6 bases). Trimming shortened V by 4 bases and J by 3 bases, and 7 bases separated the two germline ends. Germline CDR1 is ENHRY and CDR2 is SYGVKD. This CDR3 comprises 12 residues. Here the CDR3 reads CAISGDIYEQYF. The CDR3 DNA reads as TGTGCCATCAGTGGGGACATCTACGAGCAGTACTTC.

The chain joins TRBV6-6 to TRBJ1-5, with D possibly TRBD1 on 5 matching bases. The CDR3 is 20 amino acids. V was cut by 6 bases and J by 0 bases, with 27 bases left in between. Germline CDR1 reads MNHNY; CDR2 reads SVGAGI (reference sequence). CDR3 amino acids: CASSKLTGTIRIGSNQPQHF. In nucleotides, the CDR3 is TGTGCCAGCAGCAAACTAACCGGGACTATAAGGATCGGTAGCAATCAGCCCCAGCATTTT.

The chain carries TRBV7-2 and TRBJ2-7; TRBD2 matches at 7 bases. CDR1 and CDR2 (germline): SGHTA, FQGNSA. This CDR3 is built from 15 residues. Unmatched junction bases numbered 11, after V lost 5 bases and J lost 4 bases. CDR3 nucleotide sequence: TGTGCCAGCAGCCGGGGACTCACGGGAGGATACGAGCAGTACTTC. It is translated as CASSRGLTGGYEQYF.

V usage is TRBV6-5 and J usage is TRBJ1-4; the D is unclear. The V end was cut by 7 bases, the J end by 7 bases, with 13 bases between. CDR1 MNHEY and CDR2 SVGAGI come from the germline V gene. CDR3 length: 13 residues. The CDR3 sequence: CASTSGHREKLFF. CDR3 DNA: TGTGCCAGCACGAGCGGGCATCGTGAAAAACTGTTTTTT.

V and J are TRBV7-2 and TRBJ2-1; 8 nucleotides line up with TRBD2. V trimming: 5 bases; J trimming: 6 bases; junction bases outside the gene matches: 6. CDR3 size: 14 residues. The V gene's germline CDR1 is SGHTA and CDR2 FQGNSA. The CDR3 DNA is TGTGCCAGCAGCCCAGGGACTAGTCCCAATGAGCAGTTCTTC. Translation: CASSPGTSPNEQFF. The whole variable domain, remainder taken from reference TRBV7-2 and TRBJ2-1, is GAGVSQSPSNKVTEKGKDVELRCDPISGHTALYWYRQSLGQGLEFLIYFQGNSAPDKSGLPSDRFSAERTGGSVSTLTIQRTQQEDSAVYLCASSPGTSPNEQFFGPGTRLTVL.

The chain is built from TRBV4-3 and TRBJ1-3; 7 bases match TRBD1. Trimming removed 4 bases from V and 4 bases from J; junction bases left unmatched: 13. The germline CDR1 and CDR2 sequences are LGHNA and YSLEER. There are 17 residues in the CDR3. The DNA of the CDR3 is TGCGCCAGCAGCCTACAAGCCGGGACAGCTTCCGGAAACACCATATATTTT. This codes for CASSLQAGTASGNTIYF.

To note about this clone: The same CDR3 can be traced to other DNA sequences in this sample. The rearrangement joins TRBV12-3 or TRBV12-4 to TRBJ1-2, with D hard to call. The CDR3 contains 13 residues. V was trimmed by 3 bases and J by 5 bases, leaving 10 bases between them. The chain's CDR3 is CASSFNGGYGYTF. In nucleotides, the CDR3 is TGTGCCAGCAGTTTTAACGGAGGATATGGCTACACCTTC.

This chain links TRBV19 with TRBJ2-1, with 9 bases matching TRBD1. There are 16 residues in the CDR3. V shed 3 bases and J 6 bases; nucleotides not matched to a gene: 9. Per germline, CDR1 LNHDA and CDR2 SQIVND (reference sequence). The CDR3 DNA is TGTGCCAGTAGTATCTGGGGGACAGGGAAGTTCAATGAGCAGTTCTTC. Protein sequence: CASSIWGTGKFNEQFF.

The rearrangement links TRBV6-1 to TRBJ2-2; 8 bases agree with TRBD1. Germline lookup yields CDR1 MNHNS and CDR2 SASEGT. The CDR3 is made up of 14 amino acids. Trimming cost V 3 bases and J 6 bases; bases outside gene matches: 3. The CDR3 spells CASSEEQGAGELFF. In nucleotides, the CDR3 is TGTGCCAGCAGTGAGGAACAGGGGGCCGGGGAGCTGTTTTTT.

The chain couples TRBV11-2 to TRBJ2-7; TRBD1 might be the D (6 bases). Trimming stripped 3 bases from V and 2 bases from J, with 14 bases between. The CDR3 is 15 amino acids. Germline CDR1 is SGHAT and CDR2 is FQNNGV. The CDR3 is CASSFGRGRAYEQYF. CDR3 bases: TGTGCCAGCAGCTTCGGCAGGGGCAGGGCCTACGAGCAGTACTTC.

The genes are TRBV7-9 and TRBJ1-5; D remains ambiguous. The CDR3 has 14 amino acids. V gave up 7 bases and J gave up 3 bases, with 13 bases separating them. CDR1 and CDR2 (germline): SEHNR, FQNEAQ (reference sequence). Here the CDR3 DNA reads TGTGCCAGCACCTGGGCGGGGAACAATCAGCCCCAGCATTTT. This translates into CASTWAGNNQPQHF.

V is TRBV2 and J is TRBJ2-1; 7 bases line up with TRBD2. This CDR3 comprises 14 residues. J lost 3 bases, V lost 6 bases, and 5 bases had no gene match. In germline, CDR1 is SNHLY, CDR2 FYNNEI. Here the CDR3 DNA reads TGTGCCAGCAGGTTCGGGGGGTTCTACAATGAGCAGTTCTTC. This codes for CASRFGGFYNEQFF.

CDR3 nucleotide sequence: TGTGCCAGCAGCTTAGACGTGCGGCGGGGAGAGACCCAGTACTTC. Translation: CASSLDVRRGETQYF. J is TRBJ2-5 and V is TRBV7-2; perhaps TRBD2 as D (6 bases). The V end lost 1 base, the J end lost 4 bases, and 13 bases lay between the germline ends. In germline, CDR1 is SGHTA, CDR2 FQGNSA. The CDR3 is 15 residues long.